Listed below are T cell receptor beta chains from one sample, sequenced in a study of blood T cell repertoires in COVID-19. Assay used: immunoSEQ multiplex PCR; TCRdb lists only in-frame clones, some missing. The data show about 220,000 clones, approximately 85% seen once. Sequences were obtained from peripheral blood. The receptors were sampled from a woman in her seventies with COVID-19, enrolled during active disease. Each CDR3 is given with its conserved first and last residue. Fields, in order: clone size, V gene, J gene, D gene, CDR3 DNA, CDR3 protein. The D gene is left open where the match is weak. The size entry is marked missing in some rows and otherwise reads once, few, many or a size class.

clone_size: -
v_call: TRBV12-3/TRBV12-4
j_call: TRBJ1-1
d_call: TRBD1
cdr3_nt: TGTGCCAGCAGCCGGACAGGGGTTACTGAAGCTTTCTTT
cdr3_aa: CASSRTGVTEAFF

clone_size: -
v_call: TRBV7-2
j_call: TRBJ1-1
d_call: -
cdr3_nt: TGTGCCAGCAGCTATACTAGGGACTGGGCTTTCTTT
cdr3_aa: CASSYTRDWAFF

clone_size: -
v_call: TRBV4-2
j_call: TRBJ2-5
d_call: -
cdr3_nt: TGTGCCAGCAGCCAAGATCCTGCGCCACAAGAGACCCAGTACTTC
cdr3_aa: CASSQDPAPQETQYF

clone_size: few
v_call: TRBV24-1
j_call: TRBJ1-1
d_call: -
cdr3_nt: TGTGCCACCAGTCCGGGGGGAAACACTGAAGCTTTCTTT
cdr3_aa: CATSPGGNTEAFF

clone_size: few
v_call: TRBV24-1
j_call: TRBJ2-1
d_call: -
cdr3_nt: TGTGCCACCAGTGATGCGAGGATGTACAATGAGCAGTTCTTC
cdr3_aa: CATSDARMYNEQFF

clone_size: -
v_call: TRBV18
j_call: TRBJ2-1
d_call: TRBD2
cdr3_nt: TGTGCCAGCTCACCATTCCGGACTAGCGGGACGTCCTCCTACAATGAGCAGTTCTTC
cdr3_aa: CASSPFRTSGTSSYNEQFF

clone_size: -
v_call: TRBV7-2
j_call: TRBJ1-2
d_call: TRBD1
cdr3_nt: TGTGCCAGCAGCTTAGTGGTACTGCGGGACAGGGGGCCGTATGGCTACACCTTC
cdr3_aa: CASSLVVLRDRGPYGYTF

clone_size: few
v_call: TRBV2
j_call: TRBJ1-3
d_call: -
cdr3_nt: TGTGCCAGCAGTTCACAGGGATCTGGAAACACCATATATTTT
cdr3_aa: CASSSQGSGNTIYF

clone_size: -
v_call: TRBV7-2
j_call: TRBJ1-2
d_call: TRBD1
cdr3_nt: TGTGCCAGCAGCGTCACAGGGGGGGTGGGCTACACCTTC
cdr3_aa: CASSVTGGVGYTF

clone_size: -
v_call: TRBV3-1/TRBV3-2
j_call: TRBJ2-6
d_call: -
cdr3_nt: TGTGCCAGCAGCCAAGCAGGTAACTCTGGGGCCAACGTCCTGACTTTC
cdr3_aa: CASSQAGNSGANVLTF

clone_size: -
v_call: TRBV2
j_call: TRBJ2-3
d_call: -
cdr3_nt: TGTGCCAGCAGTGAAAAGCCGTGGCGGAGTACCACATATACGCAGTATTTT
cdr3_aa: CASSEKPWRSTTYTQYF

clone_size: few
v_call: TRBV7-6
j_call: TRBJ2-7
d_call: -
cdr3_nt: TGTGCCAGCAGCTTAGGGCTAGGAGCGGCCCTTATCCCCTACGAGCAGTACTTC
cdr3_aa: CASSLGLGAALIPYEQYF

clone_size: -
v_call: TRBV18
j_call: TRBJ1-6
d_call: -
cdr3_nt: TGTGCCAGCTCACCATCAACGGTCCAAAATTCACCCCTCCACTTT
cdr3_aa: CASSPSTVQNSPLHF

clone_size: -
v_call: TRBV9
j_call: TRBJ1-1
d_call: TRBD1
cdr3_nt: TGTGCCAGCGGCTTCTGGGACAGAGGTGAAGCTTTCTTT
cdr3_aa: CASGFWDRGEAFF

clone_size: -
v_call: TRBV6-2/TRBV6-3
j_call: TRBJ1-2
d_call: -
cdr3_nt: TGTGCCAGCAGTCCGAACTATGGCTACACCTTC
cdr3_aa: CASSPNYGYTF

clone_size: -
v_call: TRBV19
j_call: TRBJ1-1
d_call: TRBD1
cdr3_nt: TGTGCCAGTAGTAGTTCCGGACAGGGCACAACTTTCGCTTTCTTT
cdr3_aa: CASSSSGQGTTFAFF

clone_size: -
v_call: TRBV19
j_call: TRBJ1-1
d_call: -
cdr3_nt: TGTGCCAGTAGGCGGGACGGTCCCCGGAGTGAAGCTTTCTTT
cdr3_aa: CASRRDGPRSEAFF

clone_size: -
v_call: TRBV5-6
j_call: TRBJ1-2
d_call: TRBD1
cdr3_nt: TGTGCCAGCAGCTGGGACAGGGGCCAGGGCATATATGGCTACACCTTC
cdr3_aa: CASSWDRGQGIYGYTF

clone_size: -
v_call: TRBV27
j_call: TRBJ1-5
d_call: -
cdr3_nt: TGTGCCAGCAGTTTATGGGGCCTCGACAATCAGCCCCAGCATTTT
cdr3_aa: CASSLWGLDNQPQHF

clone_size: -
v_call: TRBV7-6
j_call: TRBJ2-2
d_call: TRBD2
cdr3_nt: TGTGCCAGCAGCTTCTCGGCAGCGGGAGTGGGAGACACCGGGGAGCTGTTTTTT
cdr3_aa: CASSFSAAGVGDTGELFF

clone_size: -
v_call: TRBV29-1
j_call: TRBJ2-7
d_call: TRBD2
cdr3_nt: TGCAGCGTTGAAGTTGCAGGGACTAGCTTATCCTACGAGCAGTACTTC
cdr3_aa: CSVEVAGTSLSYEQYF

clone_size: -
v_call: TRBV7-2
j_call: TRBJ1-4
d_call: -
cdr3_nt: TGTGCCAGCAGCTTAGGGGGTTATGGAGGGACTGAAAAACTGTTTTTT
cdr3_aa: CASSLGGYGGTEKLFF

clone_size: -
v_call: TRBV6-6
j_call: TRBJ2-2
d_call: TRBD2
cdr3_nt: TGTGCCAGCAGTCTAGCGGGAGGTAACACCGGGGAGCTGTTTTTT
cdr3_aa: CASSLAGGNTGELFF

clone_size: -
v_call: TRBV7-9
j_call: TRBJ2-7
d_call: TRBD2
cdr3_nt: TGTGCCAGCAGCTCCGGTGACGGGGCGGGGGGTCGCTCCTACGAGCAGTACTTC
cdr3_aa: CASSSGDGAGGRSYEQYF

clone_size: -
v_call: TRBV18
j_call: TRBJ1-5
d_call: TRBD1
cdr3_nt: TGTGCCAGCTCACGGGGGACAGTTCAGCTTCAGCCCCAGCATTTT
cdr3_aa: CASSRGTVQLQPQHF

clone_size: -
v_call: TRBV5-8
j_call: TRBJ2-3
d_call: TRBD2
cdr3_nt: TGTGCCAGCAGCTTGTCAGCTGGGACTAGCGGCACAGATACGCAGTATTTT
cdr3_aa: CASSLSAGTSGTDTQYF

clone_size: -
v_call: TRBV19
j_call: TRBJ1-5
d_call: TRBD1
cdr3_nt: TGTGCCAGTAGTGACACAGGGGACAATCAGCCCCAGCATTTT
cdr3_aa: CASSDTGDNQPQHF

clone_size: -
v_call: TRBV11-2
j_call: TRBJ1-5
d_call: TRBD1
cdr3_nt: TGTGCCAGCAGCTTAGACAGGGGGCCTCAGCCCCAGCATTTT
cdr3_aa: CASSLDRGPQPQHF

clone_size: -
v_call: TRBV19
j_call: TRBJ1-2
d_call: TRBD1
cdr3_nt: TGTGCCAGTAGTAAAGCCGCAACCGGGACAGGGGGCCGAGCTAACTATGGCTACACCTTC
cdr3_aa: CASSKAATGTGGRANYGYTF

clone_size: -
v_call: TRBV7-2
j_call: TRBJ2-5
d_call: TRBD1
cdr3_nt: TGTGCCAGCAGCCAACCGACAGGGGTTGAGACCCAGTACTTC
cdr3_aa: CASSQPTGVETQYF

clone_size: -
v_call: TRBV30
j_call: TRBJ1-1
d_call: TRBD1
cdr3_nt: TGTGCCTGGAGTAAGGGACAGTTCAACACTGAAGCTTTCTTT
cdr3_aa: CAWSKGQFNTEAFF

clone_size: -
v_call: TRBV18
j_call: TRBJ1-4
d_call: -
cdr3_nt: TGTGCCAGCTCACCACGAGGAGACAGTAATGAAAAACTGTTTTTT
cdr3_aa: CASSPRGDSNEKLFF

clone_size: -
v_call: TRBV3-1/TRBV3-2
j_call: TRBJ2-7
d_call: -
cdr3_nt: TGTGCCAGCAGCCAAGCCGCAGGGTCCTACGAGCAGTACTTC
cdr3_aa: CASSQAAGSYEQYF

clone_size: -
v_call: TRBV12-3/TRBV12-4
j_call: TRBJ1-1
d_call: -
cdr3_nt: TGTGCCAGCGTTATAGAGTATAACACTGAAGCTTTCTTT
cdr3_aa: CASVIEYNTEAFF

clone_size: -
v_call: TRBV6-2/TRBV6-3
j_call: TRBJ2-5
d_call: TRBD1
cdr3_nt: TGTGCCAGCAGTTACCTGGGACAGGGGGCCGGGGAGACCCAGTACTTC
cdr3_aa: CASSYLGQGAGETQYF

clone_size: -
v_call: TRBV6-5
j_call: TRBJ2-7
d_call: TRBD1
cdr3_nt: TGTGCCAGCAGAGGGGGACAGTTCGAGCAGTACTTC
cdr3_aa: CASRGGQFEQYF

clone_size: -
v_call: TRBV5-4
j_call: TRBJ2-1
d_call: TRBD1
cdr3_nt: TGTGCCAGCAGCTTGGGGACAGGCTCCTACAATGAGCAGTTCTTC
cdr3_aa: CASSLGTGSYNEQFF

clone_size: -
v_call: TRBV5-1
j_call: TRBJ1-2
d_call: -
cdr3_nt: TGCGCCAGCAGCTGGGGCGGGGGTCGAGACTATGGCTACACCTTC
cdr3_aa: CASSWGGGRDYGYTF

clone_size: -
v_call: TRBV2
j_call: TRBJ2-2
d_call: TRBD1
cdr3_nt: TGTGCCAGCAGGGCAGGGGGCGCGAGCGGGGAGCTGTTTTTT
cdr3_aa: CASRAGGASGELFF

clone_size: once
v_call: TRBV9
j_call: TRBJ1-4
d_call: -
cdr3_nt: TGTGCCAGCAGCCAACGAGGACAGCTTACTAATGAAAAACTGTTTTTT
cdr3_aa: CASSQRGQLTNEKLFF

clone_size: -
v_call: TRBV7-2
j_call: TRBJ1-1
d_call: TRBD1
cdr3_nt: TGTGCCAGCAGCCTCCGACAGGGGGAAGCTTTCTTT
cdr3_aa: CASSLRQGEAFF

clone_size: -
v_call: TRBV21-1
j_call: TRBJ2-7
d_call: -
cdr3_nt: TGTGCCAGCAGCAAAGTTCAGGACAGCTCCTACGAGCAGTACTTC
cdr3_aa: CASSKVQDSSYEQYF

clone_size: -
v_call: TRBV18
j_call: TRBJ1-2
d_call: -
cdr3_nt: TGTGCCAGCTCACCGGTTGGACAGCCGACACCCTATGGCTACACCTTC
cdr3_aa: CASSPVGQPTPYGYTF

clone_size: -
v_call: TRBV6-2/TRBV6-3
j_call: TRBJ2-7
d_call: -
cdr3_nt: TGTGCCAGCAGTTACGGGGCGCCCTACGAGCAGTACTTC
cdr3_aa: CASSYGAPYEQYF

clone_size: -
v_call: TRBV6-2/TRBV6-3
j_call: TRBJ2-1
d_call: TRBD2
cdr3_nt: TGTGCCAGCAGTTACGGAACGGGAGGGCCCCCATTCTACAATGAGCAGTTCTTC
cdr3_aa: CASSYGTGGPPFYNEQFF

clone_size: -
v_call: TRBV4-1
j_call: TRBJ2-3
d_call: TRBD1
cdr3_nt: TGCGCCAGCAGCCCAGTGGACAGGTACACAGATACGCAGTATTTT
cdr3_aa: CASSPVDRYTDTQYF

clone_size: -
v_call: TRBV19
j_call: TRBJ1-3
d_call: -
cdr3_nt: TGTGCCACCACGGGGGGTGGAGACTCTGGAAACACCATATATTTT
cdr3_aa: CATTGGGDSGNTIYF

clone_size: -
v_call: TRBV7-2
j_call: TRBJ1-6
d_call: TRBD1
cdr3_nt: TGTGCCAGCAGCCAACAGGGGTTTAATTCACCCCTCCACTTT
cdr3_aa: CASSQQGFNSPLHF

clone_size: -
v_call: TRBV5-1
j_call: TRBJ2-7
d_call: -
cdr3_nt: TGCGCCAGCAGCTTAGACAGGTTGGGGAGCTACGAGCAGTACTTC
cdr3_aa: CASSLDRLGSYEQYF

clone_size: -
v_call: TRBV3-1/TRBV3-2
j_call: TRBJ1-4
d_call: -
cdr3_nt: TGTGCCAGCAGCCCGAGGGCAGGCGGAAATGAAAAACTGTTTTTT
cdr3_aa: CASSPRAGGNEKLFF

clone_size: -
v_call: TRBV5-4
j_call: TRBJ2-5
d_call: -
cdr3_nt: TGTGCCAGCAGCTTGAGGTTTGGGAGGGAGACCCAGTACTTC
cdr3_aa: CASSLRFGRETQYF

clone_size: -
v_call: TRBV7-2
j_call: TRBJ2-2
d_call: TRBD1
cdr3_nt: TGTGCCAGCAGCCCACGGACAGGGGGTGGCGGGGAGCTGTTTTTT
cdr3_aa: CASSPRTGGGGELFF

clone_size: -
v_call: TRBV7-9
j_call: TRBJ1-5
d_call: -
cdr3_nt: TGTGCCAGCAGCTTAGCGGGGAGCGGTGATCAGCCCCAGCATTTT
cdr3_aa: CASSLAGSGDQPQHF

clone_size: few
v_call: TRBV9
j_call: TRBJ2-2
d_call: -
cdr3_nt: TGTGCCAGCAGAAGAGGGAGCACCCCGAACACCGGGGAGCTGTTTTTT
cdr3_aa: CASRRGSTPNTGELFF

clone_size: few
v_call: TRBV6-2/TRBV6-3
j_call: TRBJ2-5
d_call: -
cdr3_nt: TGTGCCAGCAGTTCGGACGGTCGGACAGCTTCAGAGACCCAGTACTTC
cdr3_aa: CASSSDGRTASETQYF

clone_size: -
v_call: TRBV11-3
j_call: TRBJ2-5
d_call: -
cdr3_nt: TGTGCCAGCAGCTTAGTAAACATCCAAGAGACCCAGTACTTC
cdr3_aa: CASSLVNIQETQYF

clone_size: -
v_call: TRBV4-1
j_call: TRBJ2-5
d_call: TRBD2
cdr3_nt: TGCGCCAGCAGCCAAGAGGGGACTAGCGGGGTGGCGACCCAGTACTTC
cdr3_aa: CASSQEGTSGVATQYF

clone_size: -
v_call: TRBV7-2
j_call: TRBJ2-1
d_call: TRBD2
cdr3_nt: TGTGCCAGCAGCTTGACTAGCGGGGGGGCGATTTCGTCCTACAATGAGCAGTTCTTC
cdr3_aa: CASSLTSGGAISSYNEQFF

clone_size: -
v_call: TRBV10-3
j_call: TRBJ1-3
d_call: TRBD1
cdr3_nt: TGTGCCATCAGTGTGGACAGGTCGACTGGGGGCACCATATATTTT
cdr3_aa: CAISVDRSTGGTIYF